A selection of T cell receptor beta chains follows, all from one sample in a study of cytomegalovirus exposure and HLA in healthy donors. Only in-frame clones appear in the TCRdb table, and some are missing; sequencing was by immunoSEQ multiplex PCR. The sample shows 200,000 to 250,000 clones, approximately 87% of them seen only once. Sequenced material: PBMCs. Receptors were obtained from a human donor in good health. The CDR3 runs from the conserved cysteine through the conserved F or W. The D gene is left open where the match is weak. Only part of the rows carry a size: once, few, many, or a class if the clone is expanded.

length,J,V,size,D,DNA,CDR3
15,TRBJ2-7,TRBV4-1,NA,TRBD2,TGCGCCAGCAGCCACGGACTAGCGGGAGTTGGCGAGCAGTACTTC,CASSHGLAGVGEQYF
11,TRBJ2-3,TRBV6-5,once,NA,TGTGCCAGCAGGGGCCCTGATACGCAGTATTTT,CASRGPDTQYF
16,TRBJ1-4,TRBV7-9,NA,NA,TGTGCCAGCAGCTTACTAGAACACTCAACTAATGAAAAACTGTTTTTT,CASSLLEHSTNEKLFF
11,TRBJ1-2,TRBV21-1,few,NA,TGTGCCAGCAGCAACTTCTATGGCTACACCTTC,CASSNFYGYTF
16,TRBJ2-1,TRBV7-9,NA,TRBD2,TGTTCCAGCAGCCGGGGACTAGCGGGAGTGGGGGATGAGCAGTTCTTC,CSSSRGLAGVGDEQFF
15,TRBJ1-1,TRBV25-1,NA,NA,TGTGCCAGCAGTGAACCCTCCGCGGGCGAGCCTGAAGCTTTCTTT,CASSEPSAGEPEAFF
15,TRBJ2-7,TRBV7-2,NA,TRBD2,TGTGCCAGCAGCACCGCTACCGGGACTAGCTTCGAGCAGTACTTC,CASSTATGTSFEQYF
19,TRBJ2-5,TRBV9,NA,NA,TGTGCCAGCAGCGTAGACGCGGGGGGCGGGGCAGGGGGCCAAGAGACCCAGTACTTC,CASSVDAGGGAGGQETQYF
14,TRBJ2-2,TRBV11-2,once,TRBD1,TGTGCCAGCAGCTTGCACAGGGGGCGCGGGGAGCTGTTTTTT,CASSLHRGRGELFF
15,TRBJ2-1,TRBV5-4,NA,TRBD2,TGTGCCAGCAGCTTGGTGCTAGCGGCGTACAATGAGCAGTTCTTC,CASSLVLAAYNEQFF
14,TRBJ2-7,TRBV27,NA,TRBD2,TGTGCCAGCTGGAGCGGGAGGAGTATCTACGAGCAGTACTTC,CASWSGRSIYEQYF
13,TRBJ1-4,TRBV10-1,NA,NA,TGCGCCAGCAGTGAGGGGCCGGATGAAAAACTGTTTTTT,CASSEGPDEKLFF
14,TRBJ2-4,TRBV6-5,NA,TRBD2,TGTGCCAGCAGTTACGCGGGAGGGCAGCACATTCAGTACTTC,CASSYAGGQHIQYF
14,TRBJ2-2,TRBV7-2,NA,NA,TGTGCCAGCAGCAGGGGGAGGAACACCGGGGAGCTGTTTTTT,CASSRGRNTGELFF
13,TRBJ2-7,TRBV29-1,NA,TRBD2,TGCAGCGTCCGACTAGCGGGACACTACGAGCAGTACTTC,CSVRLAGHYEQYF
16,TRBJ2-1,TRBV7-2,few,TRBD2,TGTGCCAGCAGCTTAGCGGCGGGAGTAGGGCACAATGAGCAGTTCTTC,CASSLAAGVGHNEQFF
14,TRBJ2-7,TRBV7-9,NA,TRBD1,TGTGCCAGCAGCATCCAGGGACAGGGGTACGAGCAGTACTTC,CASSIQGQGYEQYF
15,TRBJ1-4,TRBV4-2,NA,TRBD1,TGTGCCAGCAGCCAAGGGACAGGGATTAATGAAAAACTGTTTTTT,CASSQGTGINEKLFF
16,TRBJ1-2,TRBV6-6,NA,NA,TGTGCCAGCAGCCTTGCTCTAGGACAACATAACTATGGCTACACCTTC,CASSLALGQHNYGYTF
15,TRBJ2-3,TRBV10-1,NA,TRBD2,TGCGCCAGCAGTGAGGGACTAGTAAGCACAGATACGCAGTATTTT,CASSEGLVSTDTQYF
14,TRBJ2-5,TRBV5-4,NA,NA,TGTGCCAGCAGCTTGGGACGACCCCTGGGAGCCCAGTACTTC,CASSLGRPLGAQYF
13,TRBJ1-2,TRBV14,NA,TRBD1,TGTGCCAGCAGCCAAGTGACAGGGGTTGGCTACACCTTC,CASSQVTGVGYTF
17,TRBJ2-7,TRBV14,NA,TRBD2,TGTGCCAGCAGCCAAATTAGGACTAGCGGGAAATCCTACGAGCAGTACTTC,CASSQIRTSGKSYEQYF
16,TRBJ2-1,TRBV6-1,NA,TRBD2,TGTGCCAGCAGTGTAGCGGGAGGCTCCGAAAAAAATGAGCAGTTCTTC,CASSVAGGSEKNEQFF
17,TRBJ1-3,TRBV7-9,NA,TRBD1,TGTGCCAGCAGCTTGGCGGACAGGCAGAGCTCTGGAAACACCATATATTTT,CASSLADRQSSGNTIYF
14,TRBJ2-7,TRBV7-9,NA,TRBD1,TGTGCCAGCAGCCGGGACAGGGATCTTTACGAGCAGTACTTC,CASSRDRDLYEQYF
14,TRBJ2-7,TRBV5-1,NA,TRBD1,TGCGCCAGCAGCGCCGGGACAGGGGGCTACGAGCAGTACTTC,CASSAGTGGYEQYF
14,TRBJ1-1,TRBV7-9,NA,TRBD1,TGTGCCAGCACCCAGACAGGGTCGGACACTGAAGCTTTCTTT,CASTQTGSDTEAFF
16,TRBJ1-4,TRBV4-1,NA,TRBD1,TGCGCCAGCAGCCGAGACAGGGGGCCGGGTGGTGAAAAACTGTTTTTT,CASSRDRGPGGEKLFF
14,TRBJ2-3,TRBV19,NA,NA,TGTGCCAGTAGTACCCGGACTAGCACAGATACGCAGTATTTT,CASSTRTSTDTQYF
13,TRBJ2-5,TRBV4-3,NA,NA,TGCGCCAGCAGCCAAACTTTTGAGGAGACCCAGTACTTC,CASSQTFEETQYF
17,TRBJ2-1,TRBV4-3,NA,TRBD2,TGCGCCAGCAGCCAGAGGCCAAGCGGGAGGATGGGCAATGAGCAGTTCTTC,CASSQRPSGRMGNEQFF
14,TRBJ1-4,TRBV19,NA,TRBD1,TGTGCCAGTCTCCACAGGGGGCCCTTTGAAAAACTGTTTTTT,CASLHRGPFEKLFF
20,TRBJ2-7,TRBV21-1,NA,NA,TGTGCCAGCAGCAAAGATCTAAGGACTACGATCCCCTGGGAGACCTACGAGCAGTACTTC,CASSKDLRTTIPWETYEQYF
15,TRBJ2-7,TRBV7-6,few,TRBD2,TGTGCCAGCAGCCGACTAGCGGGAATCTCCTACGAGCAGTACTTC,CASSRLAGISYEQYF
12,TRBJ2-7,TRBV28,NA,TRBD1,TGTGCCAGCAGTTTGGACAGGTACGAGCAGTACTTC,CASSLDRYEQYF
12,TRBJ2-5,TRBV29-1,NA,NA,TGCAGCGTTGGTCGTAGCCAAGAGACCCAGTACTTC,CSVGRSQETQYF
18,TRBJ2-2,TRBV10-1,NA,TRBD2,TGCGCCAGCAGTGAGTCACCCCCGGGACTAGCGGGAACCGGGGAGCTGTTTTTT,CASSESPPGLAGTGELFF
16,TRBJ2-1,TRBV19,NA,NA,TGTGCCAGTAGGTCCAAGCGGGTAAGCTCCTACAATGAGCAGTTCTTC,CASRSKRVSSYNEQFF
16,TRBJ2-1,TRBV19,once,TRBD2,TGTGCCAGTAGTATAGATTGGGGAGGGTACTACAATGAGCAGTTCTTC,CASSIDWGGYYNEQFF
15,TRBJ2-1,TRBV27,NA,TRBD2,TGTGCCAGAGCTCGAGCGGGAGTTTTTTCTAATGAGCAGTTCTTC,CARARAGVFSNEQFF
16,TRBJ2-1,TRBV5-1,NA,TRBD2,TGCGCCAGCAGCCCCATAGCGGGAGGGCCGGTCAATGAGCAGTTCTTC,CASSPIAGGPVNEQFF
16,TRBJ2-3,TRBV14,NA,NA,TGTGCCAGCAGCCGAGGGGGCGGGAGGAACACAGATACGCAGTATTTT,CASSRGGGRNTDTQYF